The rows below give T cell receptor beta chains drawn from one sample of a study of control samples from healthy donors and cancer patients. Sequencing was performed with immunoSEQ multiplex PCR; in TCRdb, only in-frame clones are kept and a portion is missing. Counted here are approximately 180,000 clones, approximately 92% occurring once; the ten biggest clones make up just over 2%. Sequenced input: blood. These receptors originate from a woman in her 40s in good health. Each CDR3 is given with its conserved first and last residue. The order of the fields is J gene, V gene, clone size, CDR3 protein. Size is stated for part of the rows, as once, few or many counts, or as a class when the clone is expanded.

>TRBJ1-6|TRBV6-5|.
CASSRQLNSPLHF
>TRBJ1-5|TRBV6-5|.
CASSYSTRQPQHF
>TRBJ1-1|TRBV14|once
CASSQDFRTAWSTEAFF
>TRBJ2-1|TRBV5-1|.
CASSLAGATYNEQFF
>TRBJ1-3|TRBV2|.
CASSEALWGNTIYF
>TRBJ1-2|TRBV4-2|.
CASSQDGVAGGYGYTF
>TRBJ2-1|TRBV5-6|.
CASSSYRGTFGEQFF
>TRBJ2-5|TRBV5-1|.
CASSLERGGKTQYF
>TRBJ2-6|TRBV19|.
CASSIGSGANVLTF
>TRBJ2-7|TRBV5-4|.
CASSFTGGESYEQYF
>TRBJ2-2|TRBV19|once
CASSILRGGLTNTGELFF
>TRBJ2-3|TRBV7-9|once
CASSLAPGDTQYF
>TRBJ2-1|TRBV6-1|.
CASSDSGGARYEQFF
>TRBJ1-2|TRBV27|.
CASSLSPRGNGYTF
>TRBJ1-5|TRBV6-6|.
CASTPIGGGNQPQHF